These 23 T cell receptor beta chains were sequenced from one sample in a study of OX40 agonist ivuxolimab in advanced cancers. Generated by immunoSEQ multiplex PCR, the TCRdb table keeps only in-frame clones and is missing some. Of 60,000 to 70,000 clones listed, more than 65% were seen once; the top ten hold roughly 1.6%. The source material was CD4+ or CD8+ T cells sorted from blood, sampled in a trial of the OX40 agonist ivuxolimab. The source of these receptors is an adult with an advanced solid tumor such as melanoma, head and neck, liver or kidney cancer.

The CDR3 sequence: CASSKEAGYTYEQYF. The CDR3 bases are TGTGCCAGCAGCAAAGAGGCAGGGTATACCTACGAGCAGTACTTC. V gene TRBV21-1 combines with J gene TRBJ2-7; the table's D call TRBD1 went unverified against the DNA. TRBV21-1 is shown as a pseudogene. This CDR3 has 15 amino acids.

This chain connects TRBV6-1 to TRBJ2-5; 13 bases agree with TRBD2. CDR1 is MNHNS, CDR2 SASEGT, per germline. The length of the CDR3 is 15 residues. The V gene end was trimmed by 6 bases and the J gene end by 5 bases; junction bases not matched to a gene: 6. The CDR3 reads CASSLVLAGGETQYF. The CDR3 nucleotides read TGTGCCAGCAGCCTGGTACTAGCGGGGGGGGAGACCCAGTACTTC.

This rearrangement joins TRBV2 to TRBJ2-7; D is unresolved. V shed 4 bases and J shed 2 bases, with 12 bases lying between them. Germline-derived CDR1 and CDR2 are SNHLY and FYNNEI. The CDR3 spans 14 residues. The CDR3 spells CASSGRVSAYEQYF. The CDR3 coding sequence is TGTGCCAGCAGTGGAAGGGTTTCGGCCTACGAGCAGTACTTC.

This clone was recorded once. V and J are TRBV27 and TRBJ1-1; 7 bases align to TRBD1. The CDR3 runs to 17 residues. V gave up 5 bases and J gave up 4 bases; unmatched junction bases: 16. The germline CDR1 and CDR2 sequences are MNHEY and SMNVEV (reference sequence). The CDR3: CASSLRGDRVIGTEAFF. Here the CDR3 DNA reads TGTGCCAGCAGTCTCCGGGGGGACAGAGTTATCGGCACTGAAGCTTTCTTT.

DNA of the CDR3: TGCAGCGTTGAAGGAGGGTGGGGAGATACGCAGTATTTT. This encodes CSVEGGWGDTQYF. J is TRBJ2-3 and V is TRBV29-1; D may be TRBD2 (5 bases). Trimming shortened V by 1 base and J by 5 bases, and 10 bases separated the two germline ends. Per the germline V gene, CDR1 is SQVTM and CDR2 is ANQGSEA. The CDR3 spans 13 residues.

The V call is TRBV5-8, the J call TRBJ2-3, with D possibly being TRBD2 (5 bases). Trimming cost V 4 bases and J 1 base, with 19 bases left between them. Germline V gene lookup returns CDR1 SGHTS and CDR2 YDEGEE. The CDR3 loop spans 17 amino acids. The chain's CDR3 is CASSLVSPIGGTDTQYF. In DNA, the CDR3 is TGTGCCAGCAGCCTCGTAAGCCCCATCGGGGGCACAGATACGCAGTATTTT.

This rearrangement joins TRBV4-1 to TRBJ1-5; D is ambiguous. The V and J ends lost 0 bases and 3 bases respectively, with 9 bases between them. This CDR3 has 15 amino acids. The germline CDR1 and CDR2 sequences are MGHRA and YSYEKL. The CDR3 loop is CASSQDGQPNQPQHF. The CDR3 nucleotides are TGCGCCAGCAGCCAAGACGGTCAGCCCAATCAGCCCCAGCATTTT.

V usage is TRBV4-1 and J usage is TRBJ2-7; 9 nucleotides align to TRBD1. The CDR3 runs 15 residues. J gave up 2 bases and V 4 bases, and 6 bases lay outside the gene matches. Germline V CDR1 and CDR2: MGHRA, YSYEKL. Here the CDR3 DNA reads TGCGCCAGCAGCCGGGGGGGACAGGGCACCTACGAGCAGTACTTC. Translation gives CASSRGGQGTYEQYF.

The chain has TRBV6-1 and TRBJ1-1; TRBD1 might be the D (5 bases). The CDR3 consists of 14 residues. Germline CDR1 reads MNHNS; CDR2 reads SASEGT. V was cut by 7 bases and J by 0 bases, with 12 bases left in between. Here the CDR3 reads CASKERGMNTEAFF. CDR3 nucleotides: TGTGCCAGCAAAGAACGGGGGATGAACACTGAAGCTTTCTTT.

The V and J genes are TRBV9 and TRBJ2-3; possibly TRBD1 or TRBD2 for D (5 bases each). Germline V gives CDR1 SGDLS, CDR2 YYNGEE. The CDR3 length is 13 residues. Trimming left V 3 bases short and J 4 bases short, with 9 bases between. The DNA for the CDR3 is TGTGCCAGCAGCGGAGGGACCTCAGATACGCAGTATTTT. Translating it yields CASSGGTSDTQYF.

This sequence joins TRBV9 and TRBJ2-1; weak D call: TRBD2 (5 bases). Trimming left V 2 bases short and J 4 bases short, with 7 bases between. The CDR3 consists of 13 residues. The germline V gene has CDR1 SGDLS and CDR2 YYNGEE. The CDR3 here is CASSVGKYNEQFF. The CDR3 nucleotides are TGTGCCAGCAGCGTCGGGAAATACAATGAGCAGTTCTTC.

This clone was counted once. This chain links TRBV28 with TRBJ2-1; 7 nucleotides align to TRBD2. Trimming cost V 2 bases and J 8 bases; bases outside gene matches: 9. The CDR3 sequence is 15 residues long. Germline assignment: CDR1 MDHEN and CDR2 SYDVKM. CDR3: CASSLGGSNSYEQFF. Written as DNA, the CDR3 is TGTGCCAGCAGTTTAGGCGGGAGTAATAGCTATGAGCAGTTCTTC. Looking up the rest from reference TRBV28 and TRBJ2-1 gives the full variable domain: DVKVTQSSRYLVKRTGEKVFLECVQDMDHENMFWYRQDPGLGLRLIYFSYDVKMKEKGDIPEGYSVSREKKERFSLILESASTNQTSMYLCASSLGGSNSYEQFFGPGTRLTVL.

The chain carries TRBV6-6 and TRBJ2-1; D perhaps matches TRBD2 (6 bases). The CDR3 covers 13 residues. CDR1 MNHNY and CDR2 SVGAGI come from the germline V gene (reference sequence). Trimming took off 1 base at V and 7 bases at J, with 8 bases between the two ends. The CDR3 spells CASSYYGGNEQFF. CDR3 nucleotide sequence: TGTGCCAGCAGTTACTATGGAGGGAATGAGCAGTTCTTC.

This sequence joins TRBV5-1 and TRBJ2-5; 12 nucleotides align to TRBD2. V shed 0 bases, J shed 11 bases, and the junction held 8 bases outside the gene matches. In germline, CDR1 is SGHRS, CDR2 YFSETQ. The CDR3 covers 15 residues. CDR3 bases: TGCGCCAGCAGCTTGGCCGCTAGCGGGAGGGCTGAGCAGTACTTC. This gives the protein CASSLAASGRAEQYF.

The rearrangement joins TRBV27 to TRBJ1-5; 7 nucleotides agree with TRBD1. The junction had 6 bases not matched to a gene; V was cut back by 0 bases and J by 7 bases. The CDR3 is 15 residues long. CDR1 is MNHEY, CDR2 SMNVEV, per germline (reference sequence). CDR3 region: CASSLSSTGAQPQHF. The CDR3 DNA is TGTGCCAGCAGTTTATCATCCACAGGGGCCCAGCCCCAGCATTTT.

This chain links TRBV11-2 with TRBJ2-2; no definite D call. Trimming cost V 5 bases and J 6 bases, with 13 bases left between them. Germline V lookup: CDR1 SGHAT, CDR2 FQNNGV. This CDR3 has 14 amino acids. For the CDR3, the DNA is TGTGCCAGCAGCCTCTATGAGGTTGCCGGGGAGCTGTTTTTT. The encoded protein is CASSLYEVAGELFF.

This rearrangement joins TRBV28 to TRBJ2-1, with D hard to call. The CDR3 is made up of 12 amino acids. Trimming left V 6 bases short and J 6 bases short, with 9 bases between. In germline, CDR1 is MDHEN, CDR2 SYDVKM. CDR3 DNA sequence: TGTGCCAGCAGGTTTGACTTCAATGAGCAGTTCTTC. Protein product: CASRFDFNEQFF.

In DNA form, the CDR3 reads TGTGCCAGCAGCGTAGCTGGGGCGTTACCAGGACAGTATAGCAATCAGCCCCAGCATTTT. Its protein is CASSVAGALPGQYSNQPQHF. The genes are TRBV9 and TRBJ1-5; a weak D match, TRBD1 (6 bases). The CDR3 contains 20 residues. Trimming left V 0 bases short and J 0 bases short, with 22 bases between. Germline V CDR1 and CDR2: SGDLS, YYNGEE.

The chain has TRBV7-2 and TRBJ1-2; 7 bases line up with TRBD1. The junction had 5 bases not matched to a gene; V was cut back by 1 base and J by 3 bases. Germline lookup yields CDR1 SGHTA and CDR2 FQGNSA. The CDR3 totals 15 residues. The CDR3 region is CASSLEGTGDYGYTF. In DNA, the CDR3 is TGTGCCAGCAGCTTAGAGGGAACAGGGGACTATGGCTACACCTTC.

The chain carries TRBV5-1 and TRBJ2-5; 8 bases map to TRBD1. This CDR3 is built from 15 residues. From germline, CDR1 is SGHRS and CDR2 YFSETQ. The ends lost 0 bases at V and 5 bases at J; junction bases unmatched: 6. CDR3: CASSLVPGQGETQYF. The CDR3 DNA reads TGCGCCAGCAGCTTGGTGCCAGGACAGGGTGAGACCCAGTACTTC.

This clone was detected a few times. This chain joins TRBV9 and TRBJ1-2; D may be TRBD1 (5 bases). Germline CDR1 SGDLS, CDR2 YYNGEE. This CDR3 comprises 13 residues. The ends were cut back, 3 bases at V and 1 base at J, with 7 bases in the middle. The CDR3 DNA is TGTGCCAGCAGCGGGGGGTTTAACTATGGCTACACCTTC. Its translation: CASSGGFNYGYTF.

This clone was counted once. V gene TRBV5-1 combines with J gene TRBJ2-2; 11 bases map to TRBD2. From germline, CDR1 is SGHRS and CDR2 YFSETQ. This CDR3 contains 20 residues. Trimming cost V 3 bases and J 7 bases; bases outside gene matches: 20. CDR3 coding DNA: TGCGCCAGCAGCTCTCAACCCACGTCAACTAGCGGGAGAAGGGGCGGGGAGCTGTTTTTT. Translation gives CASSSQPTSTSGRRGGELFF. The variable domain in full, with the rest retrieved from reference TRBV5-1 and TRBJ2-2, is KAGVTQTPRYLIKTRGQQVTLSCSPISGHRSVSWYQQTPGQGLQFLFEYFSETQRNKGNFPGRFSGRQFSNSRSEMNVSTLELGDSALYLCASSSQPTSTSGRRGGELFFGEGSRLTVL.

This CDR3 reads CASSLDQEKLFF. The CDR3 DNA reads TGTGCCAGCAGCTTAGATCAGGAAAAACTGTTTTTT. This chain connects TRBV7-2 to TRBJ1-4; D uncertain. Looked up from germline, CDR1 is SGHTA and CDR2 is FQGNSA. V lost 1 base and J 8 bases, leaving 5 bases between the germline ends. There are 12 residues in the CDR3.